The subject of this entry is one T cell receptor beta chain. The antigen remains undetermined. Assay used: immunoSEQ multiplex PCR; TCRdb lists only in-frame clones, some missing. The sample records about 1 million clones, around three quarters being singletons. This record comes from a study of shared clonotypes between healthy human individuals. V lost 5 bases to trimming and J lost 1 base, with 8 bases between them. This CDR3 is built from 14 residues. Looked up from germline, CDR1 is SGHVS and CDR2 is FQNEAQ. General study findings and limits: Several donors shared roughly 5% of their naive CD4 clonotypes. Clonotypes shared by all four donors outscored non-shared clonotypes in generation probability.

Material: memory CD4+ T cells from PBMCs. Noted subset: CD45RA-negative fraction. The sequence came from a man aged 18 to 30 in good health. Some clones in this sample may be carry-over from other donors' samples. V is TRBV7-8 and J is TRBJ2-2; D might be TRBD2 (6 bases). CDR3 DNA sequence: TGTGCCAGCAGCGCGCGGGAGAACACCGGGGAGCTGTTTTTT. Translation gives CASSARENTGELFF. The full variable domain, in which reference TRBV7-8 and TRBJ2-2 provide the parts outside the CDR3, is GAGVSQSPRYKVAKRGQDVALRCDPISGHVSLFWYQQALGQGPEFLTYFQNEAQLDKSGLPSDRFFAERPEGSVSTLKIQRTQQEDSAVYLCASSARENTGELFFGEGSRLTVL.